The present T cell receptor (beta chain) was sequenced within a study of blood T cell repertoires in COVID-19. This CDR3 is built from 16 residues. V lost 6 bases, J lost 4 bases, and 19 bases lay in between. The V gene's germline CDR1 is MDHEN and CDR2 SYDVKM. Clinical histories supplied by participants themselves formed the basis of cohort assignment. Sequencing used immunoSEQ multiplex PCR; TCRdb keeps in-frame clones, though not all of them. This sample yields a few hundred thousand clones, of which approximately 85% are seen a single time; 5% to 8% belongs to the top ten. Specimen: PBMCs or T cells enriched from blood (not recorded which). The sequence derives from a woman aged 50 to 65 who had been exposed to COVID-19. The chain employs TRBV28 and TRBJ2-1; D might be TRBD1 (5 bases). The CDR3 sequence: CASRVRVGVGYNEQFF. CDR3 coding DNA: TGTGCCAGCAGGGTTAGGGTAGGGGTAGGGTACAATGAGCAGTTCTTC.